A single sample gave rise to the 19 T cell receptor beta chains below, sequenced in a study of preoperative IRX-2 immunotherapy in early breast cancer. As for treatment: preoperative locoregional IRX-2 cytokine immunotherapy. This table comes from immunoSEQ multiplex PCR, and its TCRdb copy is limited to in-frame clones, with some not included. The table lists about 43,000 clones, approximately 94% of them singletons. Specimen: tumor tissue, collected after IRX-2 immunotherapy. The source of these receptors is a human donor with breast cancer.

The chain joins TRBV4-3 to TRBJ2-2; D gene unclear. The CDR3 has 13 residues. Germline loops: CDR1 LGHNA, CDR2 YSLEER. Trimming took 1 base from V and 6 from J, leaving 6 bases between them. CDR3 region: CASSQVRAGELFF. The CDR3 nucleotides read TGCGCCAGCAGCCAAGTGAGAGCCGGGGAGCTGTTTTTT.

This chain joins TRBV11-2 and TRBJ2-5; possible D gene TRBD1, 6 bases. Germline CDR1 reads SGHAT; CDR2 reads FQNNGV. Trimming shortened V by 8 bases and J by 1 base, and 14 bases separated the two germline ends. There are 14 residues in the CDR3. CDR3 protein: CASALTGPQETQYF. The CDR3 DNA sequence: TGTGCCAGCGCCTTGACAGGACCCCAAGAGACCCAGTACTTC.

This rearrangement joins TRBV2 to TRBJ2-7, with TRBD2 matching over 7 bases. Looked up from germline, CDR1 is SNHLY and CDR2 is FYNNEI. J lost 0 bases, V lost 3 bases, and 5 bases had no gene match. The CDR3 covers 15 residues. For the CDR3, the DNA is TGTGCCAGCAGTGATTTGGGAGGGAGCTCCTACGAGCAGTACTTC. Translating gives CASSDLGGSSYEQYF.

The V gene is TRBV28, the J gene TRBJ1-2, with no clear D. V lost 5 bases to trimming and J lost 0 bases, with 13 bases between them. The CDR3 has 15 amino acids. Germline V gene sequence: CDR1 MDHEN, CDR2 SYDVKM. DNA for the CDR3: TGTGCCAGCAGTCCGCCCAACCGCCCTAACTATGGCTACACCTTC. Protein product: CASSPPNRPNYGYTF.

This chain uses TRBV4-3 with TRBJ2-1; tentatively, D is TRBD1 or TRBD2 (6 bases each). This CDR3 is built from 17 residues. V shed 0 bases and J shed 3 bases, with 15 bases lying between them. Germline V gene data show CDR1 as LGHNA and CDR2 as YSLEER. For the CDR3, the DNA is TGCGCCAGCAGCCAAGATCGGACGGGGGCGTACTACAATGAGCAGTTCTTC. It translates to CASSQDRTGAYYNEQFF.

This clone showed up just once. The rearrangement links TRBV6-5 to TRBJ1-2; D ambiguous. Germline CDR1 is MNHEY and CDR2 is SVGAGI. Trimming took 6 bases from V and 2 from J, leaving 13 bases between them. This CDR3 comprises 14 residues. This chain's CDR3 is CASRLDGGNYGYTF. The CDR3 DNA reads as TGTGCCAGCAGATTGGACGGTGGGAACTATGGCTACACCTTC.

This chain connects TRBV11-2 to TRBJ1-3; D is possibly TRBD1 (5 bases). The CDR3 has 14 residues. Germline lookup yields CDR1 SGHAT and CDR2 FQNNGV. Trimming took 4 bases from V and 5 from J, leaving 12 bases between them. CDR3 sequence: CASSYWDERNTIYF. The CDR3 nucleotides are TGTGCCAGCAGCTACTGGGACGAGAGAAACACCATATATTTT.

The genes are TRBV5-4 and TRBJ2-1, with D unclear. The CDR3 length is 15 residues. Per the germline V gene, CDR1 is SGHNT and CDR2 is YYREEE (reference sequence). The V gene lost 0 bases and the J gene lost 0 bases, with 7 bases spanning the gap. The CDR3 DNA reads TGTGCCAGCAGCTTGGCTGCGGTCTCCTACAATGAGCAGTTCTTC. As protein: CASSLAAVSYNEQFF. The full variable domain, its missing parts supplied by reference TRBV5-4 and TRBJ2-1, is ETGVTQSPTHLIKTRGQQVTLRCSSQSGHNTVSWYQQALGQGPQFIFQYYREEENGRGNFPPRFSGLQFPNYSSELNVNALELDDSALYLCASSLAAVSYNEQFFGPGTRLTVL.

The chain carries TRBV5-6 and TRBJ1-2; 10 positions match TRBD1. Unmatched junction bases numbered 6, after V lost 4 bases and J lost 3 bases. The germline V gene encodes CDR1 SGHDT and CDR2 YYEEEE. This CDR3 has 15 amino acids. This CDR3 is CASSPGTGADYGYTF. The CDR3 DNA sequence: TGTGCCAGCAGCCCCGGGACAGGGGCGGACTATGGCTACACCTTC.

The rearrangement uses TRBV7-2 and TRBJ2-7; the D is unclear. CDR3 length equals 13 residues. CDR1 SGHTA and CDR2 FQGNSA come from the germline V gene. Trimming stripped 3 bases from V and 6 bases from J, with 12 bases between. CDR3 sequence (DNA): TGTGCCAGCAGCTTTACCCATTTCGGCGAGCAGTACTTC. It specifies CASSFTHFGEQYF.

The genes are TRBV7-2 and TRBJ1-5; D possibly corresponds to TRBD1 (5 bases). The CDR3 has 13 residues. CDR1 and CDR2 (germline): SGHTA, FQGNSA. V was clipped by 5 bases and J by 6 bases, with 11 bases between them. The CDR3 DNA follows: TGTGCCAGCAGCCGCGTGCAGGGTCAGCCCCAGCATTTT. The encoded protein is CASSRVQGQPQHF.

The V gene is TRBV5-1, the J gene TRBJ2-5; the D gene is possibly TRBD2 (5 bases). The germline V gene has CDR1 SGHRS and CDR2 YFSETQ. The CDR3 extends over 17 amino acids. V lost 0 bases and J 2 bases, leaving 17 bases between the germline ends. CDR3 protein: CASSLGSRGAVQETQYF. The DNA for the CDR3 is TGCGCCAGCAGCTTGGGTTCCCGGGGAGCCGTACAAGAGACCCAGTACTTC.

The rearrangement links TRBV4-3 to TRBJ2-3; D is perhaps TRBD1 or TRBD2 (5 bases each). Trimming removed 4 bases at V and 2 bases at J, with 13 bases between. CDR3 length: 15 residues. Germline V lookup: CDR1 LGHNA, CDR2 YSLEER. CDR3 nucleotides: TGCGCCAGCAGCCCGAGGGACCGCAACACAGATACGCAGTATTTT. This translates into CASSPRDRNTDTQYF.

V gene TRBV4-3 combines with J gene TRBJ1-5; D not certain. Germline V CDR1 and CDR2: LGHNA, YSLEER. Trimming pared 0 bases from V and 0 bases from J, leaving 6 bases between. The CDR3 is made up of 15 amino acids. The CDR3 DNA reads as TGCGCCAGCAGCCAAGATAGCGGTAGCAATCAGCCCCAGCATTTT. Its protein product is CASSQDSGSNQPQHF.

The gene calls are TRBV29-1 and TRBJ1-2, with a possible D match to TRBD1 (5 bases). The CDR3 covers 11 residues. Germline loops: CDR1 SQVTM, CDR2 ANQGSEA. The ends were cut back, 7 bases at V and 8 bases at J, with 14 bases in the middle. The CDR3 nucleotides are TGCAGCGCTAGATCAGGGAGCGGCTACACCTTC. Translation gives CSARSGSGYTF.

The chain links TRBV7-3 to TRBJ2-6, with 7 bases matching TRBD1. The CDR3 length is 15 residues. J was trimmed by 2 bases and V by 6 bases; bases with no gene match: 4. CDR1 SGHTA and CDR2 FQGTGA come from the germline V gene. The CDR3: CASSQGGAGANVLTF. Here the CDR3 DNA reads TGTGCCAGCAGTCAAGGGGGCGCTGGGGCCAACGTCCTGACTTTC.

The rearrangement uses TRBV9 and TRBJ2-1, with D tentatively TRBD1 (6 bases). This CDR3 spans 13 amino acids. Trimming left V 3 bases short and J 3 bases short, with 7 bases between. Germline lookup yields CDR1 SGDLS and CDR2 YYNGEE. For the CDR3, the DNA is TGTGCCAGCAGCGAAGGGGGCTACAATGAGCAGTTCTTC. This gives the protein CASSEGGYNEQFF. The entire variable domain, with the rest obtained from reference TRBV9 and TRBJ2-1, is as follows: DSGVTQTPKHLITATGQRVTLRCSPRSGDLSVYWYQQSLDQGLQFLIQYYNGEERAKGNILERFSAQQFPDLHSELNLSSLELGDSALYFCASSEGGYNEQFFGPGTRLTVL.

V and J are TRBV19 and TRBJ1-2, with D perhaps TRBD1 (6 bases). The V gene's germline CDR1 is LNHDA and CDR2 SQIVND (reference sequence). The length of the CDR3 is 14 residues. The germline V and J ends were trimmed by 3 bases and 8 bases, with 16 bases remaining between them. The CDR3 protein is CASSISGTIGGYTF. The DNA for the CDR3 is TGTGCCAGTAGTATTTCCGGGACAATCGGGGGCTACACCTTC.

V gene TRBV6-4 combines with J gene TRBJ1-4; D is possibly TRBD1 (5 bases). Germline CDR1 and CDR2: MRHNA and SNTAGT. With 4 bases removed from V and 8 bases from J, the gap between germline ends came to 17 bases. The CDR3 extends over 15 amino acids. CDR3 DNA: TGTGCCAGCAGTGGCCAGGGTGCGGGGCGCGAAAAACTGTTTTTT. Translation gives CASSGQGAGREKLFF.